The 5 T cell receptor beta chains presented below share a single source sample, sequenced in a study of cytomegalovirus exposure and HLA in healthy donors. The PCR employed 60 Vbeta primers together with 13 Jbeta primers. Profiling relied on immunoSEQ multiplex PCR, and the TCRdb table lists in-frame clones only, not all of them. The sample includes about 120,000 clones, around four fifths of them seen just once. The sequenced sample consisted of PBMCs. The receptors come from a man aged 55-75 years in good health and CMV-seropositive.

This clone occurred a few times. J is TRBJ1-1 and V is TRBV10-1; 7 bases line up with TRBD1. The CDR3 runs to 16 residues. Germline lookup yields CDR1 WNHNN and CDR2 SYGVQD (reference sequence). V lost 3 bases and J lost 1; bases outside the gene matches: 8. CDR3 region: CASSDTSRGANTEAFF. The CDR3 DNA follows: TGCGCCAGCAGTGATACCTCCAGGGGGGCGAACACTGAAGCTTTCTTT.

V gene TRBV5-6 combines with J gene TRBJ1-5; weak D call: TRBD1 (5 bases). Trimming left V 3 bases short and J 7 bases short, with 20 bases between. There are 16 residues in the CDR3. The germline gives CDR1 SGHDT, CDR2 YYEEEE. The CDR3 spells CASSSGGRDPWQPQHF. As DNA, the CDR3 is TGTGCCAGCAGCTCGGGGGGTAGGGACCCCTGGCAGCCCCAGCATTTT.

The gene calls are TRBV2 and TRBJ2-2; 10 bases fit TRBD1. Germline V CDR1 and CDR2: SNHLY, FYNNEI. The CDR3 is made up of 15 amino acids. V was pared by 6 bases and J by 6 bases, with 7 bases of the junction left unmatched. The CDR3 spells CASRGQGGWAGELFF. CDR3 coding DNA: TGTGCCAGCAGAGGACAGGGGGGATGGGCCGGGGAGCTGTTTTTT.

The genes are TRBV7-9 and TRBJ1-3; D gene uncertain. Germline assignment: CDR1 SEHNR and CDR2 FQNEAQ (reference sequence). The CDR3 is 15 amino acids. Trimming stripped 2 bases from V and 5 bases from J, with 13 bases between. CDR3 bases: TGTGCCAGCAGCTTAAGTTCGGCAGGCCGAAACACCATATATTTT. This gives the protein CASSLSSAGRNTIYF.

The chain joins TRBV5-1 to TRBJ2-1; 8 bases are shared with TRBD2. Looked up from germline, CDR1 is SGHRS and CDR2 is YFSETQ. Trimming at V came to 4 bases and at J to 0 bases, leaving 6 bases not matched to a gene. CDR3 length equals 16 residues. The CDR3 region has the DNA TGCGCCAGCAGCCGGCCCGGGAGGGCCTCCTACAATGAGCAGTTCTTC. Amino acid sequence: CASSRPGRASYNEQFF.